Presented here are 19 T cell receptor beta chains from one specimen sequenced in a study of cytomegalovirus exposure and HLA in healthy donors. The PCR made use of 60 Vbeta and 13 Jbeta primers. TCRdb keeps only in-frame clones here, not all; method: immunoSEQ multiplex PCR. The repertoire holds about 95,000 clones, 70% to 85% seen once, with approximately 5% in the top ten. Sequences were obtained from PBMCs. The receptor set was obtained from a man aged 25 to 40 in good health and CMV-seropositive.

The J gene is TRBJ1-1, the V gene TRBV5-1; possibly TRBD1 for D (6 bases). Germline V CDR1 and CDR2: SGHRS, YFSETQ. The V end lost 4 bases, the J end lost 6 bases, and 13 bases lay between the germline ends. CDR3 length: 13 amino acids. The CDR3 nucleotides are TGCGCCAGCAGCCCGACAGGTATATCTGAAGCTTTCTTT. Translated, it gives CASSPTGISEAFF.

The gene calls are TRBV6-5 and TRBJ2-7, with D perhaps matching TRBD2 (5 bases). This CDR3 has 14 residues. V was cut by 6 bases and J by 0 bases, with 12 bases left in between. In germline, CDR1 is MNHEY, CDR2 SVGAGI. The CDR3 sequence: CASSPDSSSYEQYV. The CDR3 DNA reads TGTGCCAGCAGCCCGGACTCAAGCTCCTACGAGCAGTACGTC.

The V and J genes are TRBV5-4 and TRBJ2-7; the match to TRBD1 covers 9 bases. CDR3 length: 16 residues. CDR1 is SGHNT, CDR2 YYREEE, per germline (reference sequence). V lost 3 bases to trimming and J lost 7 bases; unmatched junction nucleotides: 14. Written as DNA, the CDR3 is TGTGCCAGCAGCTCTCGCCGGGACAGGGATTTAAGGGAGCAGTACTTC. It specifies CASSSRRDRDLREQYF.

V is TRBV25-1 and J is TRBJ2-7; 7 bases line up with TRBD1. V shed 11 bases and J 2 bases; nucleotides not matched to a gene: 6. The germline gives CDR1 MGHDK, CDR2 SYGVNS. This CDR3 is built from 12 residues. CDR3 region: CASSGTAYEQYF. The CDR3 coding sequence is TGTGCCTCTTCCGGGACAGCCTACGAGCAGTACTTC.

This clone has more than one count but fewer than ten. The rearrangement uses TRBV28 and TRBJ1-5; D might be TRBD1 (5 bases). The CDR3 totals 14 residues. Germline CDR1 MDHEN, CDR2 SYDVKM. V gave up 6 bases and J gave up 5 bases, with 14 bases separating them. CDR3 amino acids: CASSRGRGDQPQHF. The CDR3 DNA sequence: TGTGCCAGCAGCCGGGGGAGGGGCGATCAGCCCCAGCATTTT.

This clone was seen a handful of times. This chain links TRBV28 with TRBJ1-2; possible D gene TRBD1, 5 bases. From germline, CDR1 is MDHEN and CDR2 SYDVKM. The CDR3 has 12 amino acids. V lost 7 bases, J lost 8 bases, and 14 bases lay in between. CDR3 residues: CASTRSRGGYTF. The CDR3 nucleotides are TGTGCCAGCACGCGGTCTCGGGGGGGCTACACCTTC.

This sequence joins TRBV4-1 and TRBJ1-3, with D possibly TRBD1 on 6 matching bases. V dropped 4 bases and J dropped 5 bases, with 15 bases sitting between them. This CDR3 comprises 15 residues. CDR1 MGHRA and CDR2 YSYEKL come from the germline V gene. CDR3 nucleotides: TGCGCCAGCAGCCCGGACCCGGGACATAGAAACACCATATATTTT. Its protein product is CASSPDPGHRNTIYF.

The genes are TRBV25-1 and TRBJ2-1; D remains ambiguous. The CDR3 contains 15 residues. The germline V gene has CDR1 MGHDK and CDR2 SYGVNS. Trimming took off 0 bases at V and 1 base at J, with 7 bases between the two ends. CDR3 DNA sequence: TGTGCCAGCAGTGAATATCCCAAATCCTACAATGAGCAGTTCTTC. Amino acids: CASSEYPKSYNEQFF.

The chain recombines TRBV4-1 with TRBJ2-5; the D gene is possibly TRBD2 (6 bases). V dropped 1 base and J dropped 2 bases, with 8 bases sitting between them. Germline V gene lookup returns CDR1 MGHRA and CDR2 YSYEKL. The CDR3 is 14 residues long. The CDR3: CASSQVGGQETQYF. The CDR3 DNA reads as TGCGCCAGCAGCCAAGTCGGGGGACAAGAGACCCAGTACTTC.

The chain recombines TRBV7-6 with TRBJ2-7; maybe TRBD2 (6 bases). The CDR3 loop spans 14 amino acids. CDR1 is SGHVS and CDR2 is FNYEAQ in the germline V gene. The V gene lost 4 bases and the J gene lost 1 base, with 11 bases spanning the gap. The CDR3: CASSSSGLSYEQYF. The DNA of the CDR3 is TGTGCCAGCAGCTCCTCGGGACTTTCCTACGAGCAGTACTTC. Based on the CDR3 plus reference TRBV7-6 and TRBJ2-7, the full variable domain is GAGVSQSPRYKVTKRGQDVALRCDPISGHVSLYWYRQALGQGPEFLTYFNYEAQQDKSGLPNDRFSAERPEGSISTLTIQRTEQRDSAMYRCASSSSGLSYEQYFGPGTRLTVT.

The V and J genes are TRBV5-1 and TRBJ2-1; 7 positions agree with TRBD1. Germline CDR1 SGHRS, CDR2 YFSETQ. This CDR3 spans 16 amino acids. With 1 base clipped from V and 5 bases from J, the junction kept 9 bases outside the gene matches. CDR3 residues: CASSLIGTDPNNEQFF. In nucleotides, the CDR3 is TGCGCCAGCAGCTTGATAGGGACAGATCCCAACAATGAGCAGTTCTTC.

The chain joins TRBV6-5 to TRBJ1-3; 7 positions match TRBD1. The CDR3 has 15 residues. Germline V gene sequence: CDR1 MNHEY, CDR2 SVGAGI. The junction had 12 bases not matched to a gene; V was cut back by 6 bases and J by 7 bases. CDR3 protein: CASRRTGVDGNTIYF. The CDR3 DNA is TGTGCCAGCAGACGAACAGGGGTGGATGGGAACACCATATATTTT.

CDR3 sequence: CASSRLPPRGWADTQYF. As DNA, the CDR3 is TGCGCCAGCAGTCGCCTCCCACCAAGAGGGTGGGCAGATACGCAGTATTTT. The chain employs TRBV23-1 and TRBJ2-3; a weak D match, TRBD2 (5 bases). TRBV23-1 is an open reading frame whose function is uncertain. This CDR3 is 17 amino acids long. Deletions cut 4 bases from V and 4 bases from J, with 21 bases between.

This chain joins TRBV30 and TRBJ1-5; the D is unclear. Germline assignment: CDR1 GTSNPN and CDR2 SVGIG (reference sequence). Between the trimmed V and J ends, which lost 0 bases and 3 bases, there was a span of 6 bases. The CDR3 is made up of 13 amino acids. The CDR3 nucleotides are TGTGCCTGGAGTGTTGAGGTCAATCAGCCCCAGCATTTT. It encodes CAWSVEVNQPQHF.

The V and J genes are TRBV4-1 and TRBJ2-5, with TRBD2 identical over 8 bases. The CDR3 runs 17 residues. The trim removed 4 bases at V and 4 bases at J, leaving 14 bases unmatched. Germline-derived CDR1 and CDR2 are MGHRA and YSYEKL. This CDR3 reads CASSRNSGAGVGETQYF. DNA for the CDR3: TGCGCCAGCAGCCGGAACTCCGGAGCGGGGGTCGGAGAGACCCAGTACTTC.

The CDR3 nucleotides read TGTGCCAGCAGCCTGGGGGGAGAGCAGTACTTC. This translates into CASSLGGEQYF. V is TRBV28 and J is TRBJ2-7; the D gene is possibly TRBD2 (6 bases). This CDR3 comprises 11 residues. CDR1 is MDHEN and CDR2 is SYDVKM in the germline V gene. Trimming removed 6 bases from V and 7 bases from J, with 10 bases in between. Using reference TRBV28 and TRBJ2-7 for the parts outside the CDR3, the full variable domain is DVKVTQSSRYLVKRTGEKVFLECVQDMDHENMFWYRQDPGLGLRLIYFSYDVKMKEKGDIPEGYSVSREKKERFSLILESASTNQTSMYLCASSLGGEQYFGPGTRLTVT.

V and J are TRBV29-1 and TRBJ2-3, with 7 nucleotides matching TRBD1. Losses at the gene ends were 6 bases for V and 2 bases for J; bases not matched to a gene: 8. Per the germline V gene, CDR1 is SQVTM and CDR2 is ANQGSEA. The CDR3 sequence is 14 residues long. The CDR3 here is CSVGQAEDTDTQYF. CDR3 coding DNA: TGCAGCGTCGGACAGGCGGAGGACACAGATACGCAGTATTTT.

The rearrangement joins TRBV11-2 to TRBJ1-1; 7 nucleotides line up with TRBD1. The V gene's germline CDR1 is SGHAT and CDR2 FQNNGV. The CDR3 runs to 14 residues. The V segment lost 3 bases and the J segment 5 bases; nucleotides outside the gene matches: 6. CDR3 bases: TGTGCCAGCAGCTTTACAGGGGTCGGTACTGAAGCTTTCTTT. Amino acid sequence: CASSFTGVGTEAFF.

The chain has TRBV7-6 and TRBJ1-1; tentative D call: TRBD1 (5 bases). Trimming shortened V by 6 bases and J by 1 base, and 15 bases separated the two germline ends. The CDR3 runs to 15 residues. The germline gives CDR1 SGHVS, CDR2 FNYEAQ. CDR3 loop: CASSFSRVGNTEAFF. Here the CDR3 DNA reads TGTGCCAGCAGTTTCAGCAGGGTGGGGAACACTGAAGCTTTCTTT.